The clone carrying this T cell receptor (beta chain) was seen more than once but under ten times. Antigen unknown. The data were obtained in a study of early T cells in non-severe SARS-CoV-2 infection. Overall study: Sequencing was performed on bulk RNA from unsorted whole blood, leaving chains unpaired.

Attached unique molecular identifiers marked individual cDNA molecules. Via MiXCR, TCRdb re-called the 5' RACE reads, giving one row per CDR3 protein. The sample yields tens of thousands of distinct CDR3 sequences, less than 15% seen once. Germline CDR1 reads LNHDA; CDR2 reads SQIVND (reference sequence). Trimming took 7 bases from V and 2 from J; bases not matched to a gene: 5. The CDR3 totals 14 residues. Study outcomes and limitations: VDJdb-based annotation leaned toward anti-spike CD8 responses and missed private and CD4 specificities.

The sample was whole blood. The chain combines TRBV19 with TRBJ2-3; 8 bases match TRBD1. The sequence was obtained from an adult who was a healthcare worker with PCR-confirmed SARS-CoV-2 infection or an uninfected control (not recorded which). The CDR3 here is CASTTGGHTDTQYF. The CDR3 DNA reads TGTGCCAGTACCACAGGGGGGCACACAGATACGCAGTATTTT.